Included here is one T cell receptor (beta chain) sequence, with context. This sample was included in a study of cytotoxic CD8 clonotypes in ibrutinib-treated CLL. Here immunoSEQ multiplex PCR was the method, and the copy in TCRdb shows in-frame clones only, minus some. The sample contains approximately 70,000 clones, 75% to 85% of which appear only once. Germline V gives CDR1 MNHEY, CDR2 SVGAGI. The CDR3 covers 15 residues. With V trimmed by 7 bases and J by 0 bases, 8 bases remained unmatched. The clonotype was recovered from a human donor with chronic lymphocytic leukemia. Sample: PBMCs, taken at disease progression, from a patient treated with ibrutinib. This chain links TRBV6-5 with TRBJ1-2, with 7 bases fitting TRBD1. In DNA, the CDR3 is TGTGCCAGCAACAACGGGGGGACAGCTAACTATGGCTACACCTTC. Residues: CASNNGGTANYGYTF.